The 9 T cell receptor beta chains given below trace back to one sample, sequenced in a study of blood T cell repertoires in COVID-19. Profiled with immunoSEQ multiplex PCR; TCRdb holds only in-frame clones, not every one. The sample has around 320,000 clones; 90% are singletons. Sequencing was carried out using PBMCs or T cells enriched from blood (not recorded which). Source of these receptors: a woman under 30 with acute COVID-19.

This clone was counted a few times. The chain employs TRBV6-1 and TRBJ1-6; 7 bases are shared with TRBD1. The germline V gene has CDR1 MNHNS and CDR2 SASEGT. After removal of 0 bases from V and 10 bases from J, the junction contained 6 bases not matched to a gene. The CDR3 contains 15 residues. CDR3 in DNA: TGTGCCAGCAGTGAAGCAAGAGGGGGCGTATCACCCCTCCACTTT. It yields the protein CASSEARGGVSPLHF.

The rearrangement joins TRBV5-1 to TRBJ2-1; 12 bases match TRBD2. CDR3 length equals 15 residues. Looked up from germline, CDR1 is SGHRS and CDR2 is YFSETQ. The ends lost 1 base at V and 7 bases at J; junction bases unmatched: 3. Here the CDR3 reads CASSLLAGGPNEQFF. CDR3 DNA sequence: TGCGCCAGCAGCTTGCTAGCGGGAGGGCCGAATGAGCAGTTCTTC.

This clone was seen only once. The chain has TRBV11-2 and TRBJ2-5; 7 nucleotides align to TRBD2. This CDR3 is 14 amino acids long. Trimming removed 1 base from V and 4 bases from J; junction bases left unmatched: 3. Germline CDR1 is SGHAT and CDR2 is FQNNGV. CDR3 loop: CASSLVGGGETQYF. Written as DNA, the CDR3 is TGTGCCAGCAGCTTAGTGGGGGGGGGAGAGACCCAGTACTTC. The full variable domain, rest sourced from reference TRBV11-2 and TRBJ2-5, is EAGVAQSPRYKIIEKRQSVAFWCNPISGHATLYWYQQILGQGPKLLIQFQNNGVVDDSQLPKDRFSAERLKGVDSTLKIQPAKLEDSAVYLCASSLVGGGETQYFGPGTRLLVL.

DNA of the CDR3: TGTGCCAGCAGCTTTTATTTAGGGGTCGGGGAAAAACTGTTTTTT. Residues: CASSFYLGVGEKLFF. The chain recombines TRBV12-1 with TRBJ1-4; the table names TRBD1, a call not compared with the DNA. TRBV12-1 is described as a pseudogene. The CDR3 sequence is 15 residues long.

This chain connects TRBV5-1 to TRBJ1-4, with 11 bases lining up with TRBD1. The CDR3 runs to 16 residues. V lost 4 bases, J lost 7 bases, and 9 bases stayed unmatched. Per the germline V gene, CDR1 is SGHRS and CDR2 is YFSETQ. The CDR3 nucleotides are TGCGCCAGCAGCCTAACCGGGACAGGGGGAGGTGAAAAACTGTTTTTT. Its translation: CASSLTGTGGGEKLFF. Full variable domain (rest looked up from reference TRBV5-1 and TRBJ1-4): KAGVTQTPRYLIKTRGQQVTLSCSPISGHRSVSWYQQTPGQGLQFLFEYFSETQRNKGNFPGRFSGRQFSNSRSEMNVSTLELGDSALYLCASSLTGTGGGEKLFFGSGTQLSVL.

The rearrangement links TRBV3-1 (or the pseudogene TRBV3-2) to TRBJ1-5; no clear D. The CDR3 totals 15 residues. Trimming removed 8 bases from V and 0 bases from J, with 14 bases in between. Germline CDR1 LGHDT, CDR2 YNNKEL (reference sequence). CDR3 DNA: TGTGCCAGCGCTCCGCCGGTCGATAGCAATCAGCCCCAGCATTTT. Encoded protein: CASAPPVDSNQPQHF.

The rearrangement joins TRBV9 to TRBJ2-1, with TRBD1 matching 7 bases. J lost 6 bases, V lost 4 bases, and 4 bases had no gene match. Germline lookup yields CDR1 SGDLS and CDR2 YYNGEE. This CDR3 spans 13 amino acids. In DNA, the CDR3 is TGTGCCAGCAGCTCCGACAGGGTCAATGAGCAGTTCTTC. It is translated as CASSSDRVNEQFF.

The V and J genes are TRBV5-1 and TRBJ1-1; D remains unclear. Trimming left V 4 bases short and J 5 bases short, with 18 bases between. There are 15 residues in the CDR3. In germline, CDR1 is SGHRS, CDR2 YFSETQ. The CDR3 nucleotides are TGCGCCAGCAGCCAAACTACAGAGGGCTGGACTGAAGCTTTCTTT. Translated: CASSQTTEGWTEAFF.

V usage is TRBV3-1 (or the pseudogene TRBV3-2) and J usage is TRBJ2-7; possibly TRBD1 for D (5 bases). CDR1 LGHDT and CDR2 YNNKEL come from the germline V gene (reference sequence). This CDR3 has 13 amino acids. Between the trimmed V and J ends, which lost 4 bases and 5 bases, there was a span of 12 bases. CDR3 sequence (DNA): TGTGCCAGCAGCCCGTCGACAGTTCACGAGCAGTACTTC. Amino acid sequence: CASSPSTVHEQYF.